This record looks at one T cell receptor beta chain sequence and its context. Its target is not known. These data belong to a study of blood T cells in healthy people across ages. Study-wide points: It was not possible, with unsorted PBMCs, to conclusively compare naive and antigen-experienced cells.

The authors ran a second PCR of roughly 7 to 11 cycles using a sample-barcoded 5' primer and a J-beta primer mix. The authors tagged each cDNA molecule using a template-switch adaptor with 12 random nucleotides. TCRdb called the 5' RACE reads again in MiXCR, with one record for every CDR3 protein. The sample lists approximately 1.5 million distinct CDR3 sequences; roughly 32% were seen once. Germline values: CDR1 DFQATT, CDR2 SNEGSKA (reference sequence). CDR3 length equals 15 residues. V lost 4 bases to trimming and J lost 4 bases, with 17 bases between them. The specimen was blood. The sequence came from a woman aged 25-40 years in good health. The genes are TRBV20-1 and TRBJ2-1; a possible D gene is TRBD2 (6 bases). The CDR3 reads CSAIPVKGTYNEQFF. As DNA, the CDR3 is TGCAGTGCTATCCCGGTGAAGGGGACTTACAATGAGCAGTTCTTC.